This TCR beta chain was identified in a study of identical twins. The CDR3 has 12 amino acids. The germline gives CDR1 ENHRY, CDR2 SYGVKD. V lost 9 bases to trimming and J lost 8 bases, with 16 bases between them. From the 5' RACE reads, TCRdb called clonotypes with MiXCR, one entry per CDR3 protein. The sample lists about 690,000 distinct CDR3 sequences; 6% to 6.5% were seen once. The rearrangement uses TRBV10-3 and TRBJ1-2; D gene unclear. Specimen: naive T cells sorted from blood. The source of this sequence is a man between 18 and 29 years old in good health. The CDR3: CAIKLSAGGYTF. The DNA of the CDR3 is TGTGCCATTAAACTGTCCGCGGGGGGCTACACCTTC.